Listed below are T cell receptor beta chains from one sample, sequenced in a study of cytomegalovirus exposure and HLA in healthy donors. Generated by immunoSEQ multiplex PCR, the TCRdb table keeps only in-frame clones and is missing some. Altogether 50,000 or so clones are present, approximately 73% being singletons, with the ten largest covering roughly 3%. The sequenced material came from PBMCs. The source is a young man in good health and CMV-seronegative. The CDR3 runs from the conserved cysteine through the conserved F or W. Fields, in order: J gene, clone size, D gene, V gene, CDR3 protein, CDR3 DNA. D genes are given only for firm matches. Clone size is given for some rows only: seen once, a few or many times, or a class if the clone is expanded.

J gene: TRBJ2-3
clone size: -
D gene: TRBD2
V gene: TRBV6-5
CDR3 protein: CASSREREPGWTQYF
CDR3 DNA: TGTGCCAGCAGTAGGGAGCGGGAGCCAGGATGGACGCAGTATTTT

J gene: TRBJ1-1
clone size: -
D gene: TRBD1
V gene: TRBV5-1
CDR3 protein: CASSRQGVSTEAFF
CDR3 DNA: TGCGCCAGCAGCCGACAGGGGGTGAGCACTGAAGCTTTCTTT

J gene: TRBJ2-2
clone size: -
D gene: -
V gene: TRBV4-2
CDR3 protein: CASSQEKRAANTGELFF
CDR3 DNA: TGTGCCAGCAGCCAAGAAAAGAGAGCGGCGAACACCGGGGAGCTGTTTTTT

J gene: TRBJ1-5
clone size: few
D gene: TRBD1
V gene: TRBV5-4
CDR3 protein: CASSLGGQGARSNQPQHF
CDR3 DNA: TGTGCCAGCAGCTTGGGGGGACAGGGGGCAAGAAGCAATCAGCCCCAGCATTTT

J gene: TRBJ2-7
clone size: once
D gene: TRBD2
V gene: TRBV2
CDR3 protein: CASSVPGLPDSYEQYF
CDR3 DNA: TGTGCCAGCAGTGTCCCGGGACTACCAGACTCCTACGAGCAGTACTTC

J gene: TRBJ1-4
clone size: -
D gene: -
V gene: TRBV7-9
CDR3 protein: CASSLVSTNEKLFF
CDR3 DNA: TGTGCCAGCAGCTTAGTAAGCACTAATGAAAAACTGTTTTTT

J gene: TRBJ1-5
clone size: -
D gene: -
V gene: TRBV28
CDR3 protein: CASRLSSPGQPQHF
CDR3 DNA: TGTGCCAGCAGGCTCAGCTCTCCGGGTCAGCCCCAGCATTTT

J gene: TRBJ1-1
clone size: -
D gene: TRBD1
V gene: TRBV7-3
CDR3 protein: CASSDRQGPAFF
CDR3 DNA: TGTGCCAGCAGCGATCGACAGGGACCGGCTTTCTTT

J gene: TRBJ2-1
clone size: few
D gene: TRBD1
V gene: TRBV10-2
CDR3 protein: CASRTTGSYNEQFF
CDR3 DNA: TGCGCCAGCAGGACGACAGGGAGCTACAATGAGCAGTTCTTC

J gene: TRBJ1-5
clone size: once
D gene: -
V gene: TRBV28
CDR3 protein: CASSLLGAQPQHF
CDR3 DNA: TGTGCCAGCAGTTTATTAGGGGCTCAGCCCCAGCATTTT

J gene: TRBJ2-7
clone size: -
D gene: TRBD2
V gene: TRBV15
CDR3 protein: CATSRDKASGSYEQYF
CDR3 DNA: TGTGCCACCAGCAGAGATAAGGCTAGCGGTTCCTACGAGCAGTACTTC

J gene: TRBJ2-7
clone size: few
D gene: -
V gene: TRBV13
CDR3 protein: CASSRRDSPYEQYF
CDR3 DNA: TGTGCCAGCAGCCGGAGGGACAGCCCCTACGAGCAGTACTTC

J gene: TRBJ1-1
clone size: -
D gene: -
V gene: TRBV6-5
CDR3 protein: CASSPILELTEAFF
CDR3 DNA: TGTGCCAGCAGTCCCATCCTCGAACTCACTGAAGCTTTCTTT

J gene: TRBJ1-2
clone size: -
D gene: TRBD1
V gene: TRBV29-1
CDR3 protein: CSVDRAGGANYGYTF
CDR3 DNA: TGCAGCGTTGATAGGGCAGGGGGAGCTAACTATGGCTACACCTTC

J gene: TRBJ2-1
clone size: few
D gene: TRBD2
V gene: TRBV6-5
CDR3 protein: CASSLTSGAYNEQFF
CDR3 DNA: TGTGCCAGCAGCTTAACTAGCGGGGCATACAATGAGCAGTTCTTC

J gene: TRBJ2-5
clone size: -
D gene: -
V gene: TRBV7-9
CDR3 protein: CASSLGITGETQYF
CDR3 DNA: TGTGCCAGCAGCTTGGGGATCACAGGGGAGACCCAGTACTTC

J gene: TRBJ2-3
clone size: -
D gene: -
V gene: TRBV4-3
CDR3 protein: CASSQDRGNTDTQYF
CDR3 DNA: TGCGCCAGCAGCCAAGATAGAGGGAACACAGATACGCAGTATTTT

J gene: TRBJ1-1
clone size: -
D gene: -
V gene: TRBV28
CDR3 protein: CATTFRVQNTEAFF
CDR3 DNA: TGTGCCACCACCTTTCGGGTCCAGAACACTGAAGCTTTCTTT

J gene: TRBJ2-3
clone size: -
D gene: -
V gene: TRBV7-9
CDR3 protein: CASSLVGGRADTQYF
CDR3 DNA: TGCGCCAGCAGCTTAGTAGGCGGGCGGGCGGATACGCAGTATTTT

J gene: TRBJ1-2
clone size: -
D gene: -
V gene: TRBV18
CDR3 protein: CASSPSQETNYGYTF
CDR3 DNA: TGTGCCAGCTCACCATCACAGGAGACTAACTATGGCTACACCTTC

J gene: TRBJ2-2
clone size: few
D gene: -
V gene: TRBV7-7
CDR3 protein: CASERTGGGLAGTGELFF
CDR3 DNA: TGTGCTAGCGAACGGACAGGGGGCGGACTAGCGGGGACCGGGGAGCTGTTTTTT

J gene: TRBJ2-2
clone size: -
D gene: TRBD1
V gene: TRBV2
CDR3 protein: CASSLRQGASGELFF
CDR3 DNA: TGTGCCAGCAGCTTAAGACAGGGGGCGTCCGGGGAGCTGTTTTTT

J gene: TRBJ1-4
clone size: -
D gene: -
V gene: TRBV7-9
CDR3 protein: CATAGGQLIEKLFF
CDR3 DNA: TGTGCCACCGCCGGGGGGCAACTCATTGAAAAACTGTTTTTT

J gene: TRBJ1-2
clone size: -
D gene: TRBD1
V gene: TRBV6-5
CDR3 protein: CASRGDRGNYGYTF
CDR3 DNA: TGTGCCAGCAGGGGGGACAGGGGAAACTATGGCTACACCTTC

J gene: TRBJ2-1
clone size: -
D gene: TRBD2
V gene: TRBV6-5
CDR3 protein: CASSLSGRYNEQFF
CDR3 DNA: TGTGCCAGCAGCCTTAGCGGGAGGTACAATGAGCAGTTCTTC

J gene: TRBJ1-1
clone size: -
D gene: -
V gene: TRBV5-1
CDR3 protein: CASSLAGMNTEAFF
CDR3 DNA: TGCGCCAGCAGCTTGGCAGGAATGAACACTGAAGCTTTCTTT

J gene: TRBJ1-1
clone size: -
D gene: TRBD1
V gene: TRBV7-9
CDR3 protein: CASSSDRVDTEAFF
CDR3 DNA: TGTGCCAGCAGCTCCGACAGGGTAGACACTGAAGCTTTCTTT

J gene: TRBJ1-2
clone size: -
D gene: -
V gene: TRBV30
CDR3 protein: CAWSVLSKARGSYTF
CDR3 DNA: TGTGCCTGGAGTGTACTGTCTAAGGCCCGGGGAAGCTACACCTTC

J gene: TRBJ2-3
clone size: -
D gene: -
V gene: TRBV11-2
CDR3 protein: CASSQDPGVSTDTQYF
CDR3 DNA: TGTGCCAGCAGCCAGGACCCCGGGGTGAGCACAGATACGCAGTATTTT

J gene: TRBJ2-5
clone size: -
D gene: TRBD1
V gene: TRBV7-2
CDR3 protein: CASSLDRGPRETQYF
CDR3 DNA: TGTGCCAGCAGCTTAGACAGGGGACCCCGAGAGACCCAGTACTTC

J gene: TRBJ2-3
clone size: few
D gene: -
V gene: TRBV4-3
CDR3 protein: CASSQQATDTQYF
CDR3 DNA: TGCGCCAGCAGCCAACAGGCCACAGATACGCAGTATTTT

J gene: TRBJ1-1
clone size: -
D gene: -
V gene: TRBV19
CDR3 protein: CASSIAYTEAFF
CDR3 DNA: TGTGCCAGTAGTATCGCGTACACTGAAGCTTTCTTT

J gene: TRBJ2-7
clone size: -
D gene: -
V gene: TRBV29-1
CDR3 protein: CSVEEGPGEQYF
CDR3 DNA: TGCAGCGTTGAAGAGGGTCCGGGCGAGCAGTACTTC

J gene: TRBJ2-1
clone size: -
D gene: TRBD2
V gene: TRBV9
CDR3 protein: CASSVGPGGEQFF
CDR3 DNA: TGTGCCAGCAGCGTAGGCCCGGGGGGGGAGCAGTTCTTC

J gene: TRBJ1-1
clone size: -
D gene: -
V gene: TRBV6-5
CDR3 protein: CASSRSGEGTEAFF
CDR3 DNA: TGTGCCAGCAGCCGATCCGGGGAGGGCACTGAAGCTTTCTTT

J gene: TRBJ2-3
clone size: -
D gene: TRBD2
V gene: TRBV6-5
CDR3 protein: CASTGTGGPTDTQYF
CDR3 DNA: TGTGCCAGCACGGGGACGGGAGGGCCCACAGATACGCAGTATTTT

J gene: TRBJ2-2
clone size: -
D gene: -
V gene: TRBV10-3
CDR3 protein: CAISDFPGELFF
CDR3 DNA: TGTGCCATCAGTGACTTTCCCGGGGAGCTGTTTTTT

J gene: TRBJ1-1
clone size: -
D gene: -
V gene: TRBV5-1
CDR3 protein: CASSHRDTRNTEAFF
CDR3 DNA: TGCGCCAGCAGCCACCGGGACACCAGGAACACTGAAGCTTTCTTT

J gene: TRBJ1-2
clone size: -
D gene: -
V gene: TRBV30
CDR3 protein: CAWSVLQSYGYTF
CDR3 DNA: TGTGCCTGGAGTGTATTACAGTCATATGGCTACACCTTC

J gene: TRBJ2-7
clone size: once
D gene: TRBD1
V gene: TRBV7-9
CDR3 protein: CASSPDRAEYEQYF
CDR3 DNA: TGTGCCAGCAGCCCTGACAGGGCCGAATACGAGCAGTACTTC